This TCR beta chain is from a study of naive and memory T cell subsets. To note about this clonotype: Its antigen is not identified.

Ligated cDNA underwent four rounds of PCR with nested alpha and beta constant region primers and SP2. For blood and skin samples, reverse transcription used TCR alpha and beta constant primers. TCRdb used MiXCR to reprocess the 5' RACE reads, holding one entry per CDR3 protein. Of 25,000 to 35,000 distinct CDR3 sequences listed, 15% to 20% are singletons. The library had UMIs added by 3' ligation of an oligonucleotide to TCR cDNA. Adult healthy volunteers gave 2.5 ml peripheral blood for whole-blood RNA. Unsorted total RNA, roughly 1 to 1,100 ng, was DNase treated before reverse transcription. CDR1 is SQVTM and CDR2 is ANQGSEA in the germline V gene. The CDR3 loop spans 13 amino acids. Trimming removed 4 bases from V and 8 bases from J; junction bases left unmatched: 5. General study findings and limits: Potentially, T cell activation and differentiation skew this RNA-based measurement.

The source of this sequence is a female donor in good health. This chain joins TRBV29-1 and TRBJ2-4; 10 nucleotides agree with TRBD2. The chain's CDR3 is CSVAAGGRDIQYF. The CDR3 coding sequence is TGCAGCGTTGCAGCGGGGGGGCGAGACATTCAGTACTTC.